This T cell receptor (beta chain) was found in a study of response to subunit inactivated influenza vaccine. Findings and caveats of the study: Authors proposed each seasonal influenza vaccination draws in few new T cells.

This clonotype was picked up a small number of times. Its cognate antigen is unknown. Trimming removed 4 bases at V and 3 bases at J, with 14 bases between. This CDR3 contains 14 residues. Germline loops: CDR1 SGHRS, CDR2 YFSETQ. MiXCR was run by TCRdb on the RT-PCR reads, yielding one entry per CDR3 protein. Of about 780,000 distinct CDR3 sequences in the sample, approximately 17% were seen once. This chain joins TRBV5-1 and TRBJ2-7, with D possibly being TRBD1 (6 bases). The source of this sequence is a man aged 45-65 years who received an inactivated influenza vaccine. Sequencing was performed on PBMCs from blood, taken more than 4 days after vaccination. CDR3: CASSPGTTIYEQYF. DNA for the CDR3: TGCGCCAGCAGCCCCGGGACAACAATCTACGAGCAGTACTTC.